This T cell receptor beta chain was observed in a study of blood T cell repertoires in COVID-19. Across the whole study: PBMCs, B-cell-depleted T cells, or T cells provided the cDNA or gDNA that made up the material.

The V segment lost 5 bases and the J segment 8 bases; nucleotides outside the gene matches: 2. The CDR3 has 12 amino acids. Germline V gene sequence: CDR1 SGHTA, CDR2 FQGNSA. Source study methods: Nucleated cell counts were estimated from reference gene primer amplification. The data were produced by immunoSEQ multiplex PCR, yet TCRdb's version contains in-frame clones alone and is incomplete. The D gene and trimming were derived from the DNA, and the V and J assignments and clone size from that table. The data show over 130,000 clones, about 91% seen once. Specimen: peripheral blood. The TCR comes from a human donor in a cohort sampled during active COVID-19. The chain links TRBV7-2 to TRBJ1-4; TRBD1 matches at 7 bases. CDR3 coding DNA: TGTGCCAGCAGCCCACAGGGGGAAAAACTGTTTTTT. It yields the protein CASSPQGEKLFF. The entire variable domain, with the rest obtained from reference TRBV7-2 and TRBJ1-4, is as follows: GAGVSQSPSNKVTEKGKDVELRCDPISGHTALYWYRQSLGQGLEFLIYFQGNSAPDKSGLPSDRFSAERTGGSVSTLTIQRTQQEDSAVYLCASSPQGEKLFFGSGTQLSVL.